These 5 T cell receptor beta chains came from one sample sequenced in a study of graft-versus-host responses after intestinal transplantation. For these TCRs, the target antigens are not known. Assay used: immunoSEQ multiplex PCR; TCRdb lists only in-frame clones, some missing. The sample has about 89,000 clones, 85% to 95% seen once; the top ten hold roughly 2%. The sequences come from unstimulated CD8+ T cells sorted from spleen or lymph node cells, collected before intestinal transplant. The receptors originated from a human donor who received an intestinal transplant.

The V call is TRBV27, the J call TRBJ2-1; 8 bases line up with TRBD1. V lost 6 bases to trimming and J lost 4 bases; unmatched junction nucleotides: 5. The CDR3 is made up of 14 amino acids. Germline CDR1 and CDR2: MNHEY and SMNVEV (reference sequence). This CDR3 is CASSPGGPYNEQFF. CDR3 nucleotides: TGTGCCAGCAGCCCAGGGGGCCCTTACAATGAGCAGTTCTTC.

This clone was counted a single time. The chain carries TRBV11-2 and TRBJ2-3; TRBD2 aligns across 12 bases. The CDR3 consists of 16 residues. With 7 bases clipped from V and 2 bases from J, the junction kept 7 bases outside the gene matches. Germline CDR1 and CDR2: SGHAT and FQNNGV. The DNA for the CDR3 is TGTGCCAGCAACCGACTAGCGGGAGTGAACACAGATACGCAGTATTTT. This translates into CASNRLAGVNTDTQYF.

The chain carries TRBV11-2 and TRBJ2-1; 9 bases match TRBD2. J was trimmed by 4 bases and V by 4 bases; bases with no gene match: 5. This CDR3 has 15 residues. Germline loops: CDR1 SGHAT, CDR2 FQNNGV. The CDR3: CASSYIAGEYNEQFF. The CDR3 bases are TGTGCCAGCAGCTACATAGCGGGGGAGTACAATGAGCAGTTCTTC.

The J gene is TRBJ2-2, the V gene TRBV4-3, with 9 bases aligning to TRBD1. Germline V gene sequence: CDR1 LGHNA, CDR2 YSLEER. J lost 3 bases, V lost 0 bases, and 2 bases had no gene match. CDR3 length: 16 amino acids. CDR3 sequence (DNA): TGCGCCAGCAGCCAAGAATGGACAGGGGACACCGGGGAGCTGTTTTTT. Translating it yields CASSQEWTGDTGELFF.

The chain is built from TRBV6-1 and TRBJ2-1, with TRBD2 matching over 8 bases. V gave up 0 bases and J gave up 4 bases; unmatched junction bases: 2. The CDR3 sequence is 15 residues long. In germline, CDR1 is MNHNS, CDR2 SASEGT. CDR3 residues: CASSEALAVYNEQFF. The CDR3 nucleotides read TGTGCCAGCAGTGAAGCACTAGCGGTATACAATGAGCAGTTCTTC.